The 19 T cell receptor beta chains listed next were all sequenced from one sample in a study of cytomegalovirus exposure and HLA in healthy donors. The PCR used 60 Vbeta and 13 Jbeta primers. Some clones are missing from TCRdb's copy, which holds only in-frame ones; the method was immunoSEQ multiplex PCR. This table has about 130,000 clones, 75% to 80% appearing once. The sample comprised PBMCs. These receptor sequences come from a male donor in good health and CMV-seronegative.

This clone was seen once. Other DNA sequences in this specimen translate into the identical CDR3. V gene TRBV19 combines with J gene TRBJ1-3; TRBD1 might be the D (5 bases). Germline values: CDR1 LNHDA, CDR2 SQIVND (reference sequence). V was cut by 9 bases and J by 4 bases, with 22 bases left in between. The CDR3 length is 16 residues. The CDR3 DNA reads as TGTGCCAGCAGTGGTCGATGGCAGGGCCTCGGAAACACCATATATTTT. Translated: CASSGRWQGLGNTIYF.

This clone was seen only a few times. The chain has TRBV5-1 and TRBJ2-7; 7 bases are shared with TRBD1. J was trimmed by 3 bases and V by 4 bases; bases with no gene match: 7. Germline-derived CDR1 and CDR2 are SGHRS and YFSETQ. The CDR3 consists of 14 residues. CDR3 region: CASSPGTALYEQYF. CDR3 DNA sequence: TGCGCCAGCAGCCCCGGGACAGCCCTCTACGAGCAGTACTTC.

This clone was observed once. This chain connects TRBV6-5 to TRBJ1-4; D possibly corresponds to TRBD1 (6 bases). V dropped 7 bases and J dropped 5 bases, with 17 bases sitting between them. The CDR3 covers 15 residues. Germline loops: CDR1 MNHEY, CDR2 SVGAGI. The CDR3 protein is CASKPDRAANEKLFF. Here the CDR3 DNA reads TGTGCCAGCAAACCGGACAGAGCAGCGAATGAAAAACTGTTTTTT.

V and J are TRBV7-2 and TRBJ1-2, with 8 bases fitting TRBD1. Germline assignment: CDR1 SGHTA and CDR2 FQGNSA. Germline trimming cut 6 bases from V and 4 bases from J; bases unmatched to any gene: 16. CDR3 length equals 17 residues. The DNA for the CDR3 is TGTGCCAGCAGTCGAATATTAACCGGGACAGGTTCCTATGGCTACACCTTC. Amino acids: CASSRILTGTGSYGYTF.

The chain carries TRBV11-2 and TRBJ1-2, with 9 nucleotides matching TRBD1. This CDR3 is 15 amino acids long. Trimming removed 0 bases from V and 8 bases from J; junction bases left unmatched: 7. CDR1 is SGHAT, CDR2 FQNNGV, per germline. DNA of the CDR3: TGTGCCAGCAGCTTAGACAAACAGGGGGCGGGAGGCTACACCTTC. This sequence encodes CASSLDKQGAGGYTF.

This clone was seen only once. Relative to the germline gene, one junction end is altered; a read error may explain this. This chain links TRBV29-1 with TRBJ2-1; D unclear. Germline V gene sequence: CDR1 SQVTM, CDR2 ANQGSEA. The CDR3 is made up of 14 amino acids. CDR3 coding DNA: TGCAGCGTTGAAGGAGAATCTTCCTCCAATGAGCAGTTCTTC. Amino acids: CSVEGESSSNEQFF.

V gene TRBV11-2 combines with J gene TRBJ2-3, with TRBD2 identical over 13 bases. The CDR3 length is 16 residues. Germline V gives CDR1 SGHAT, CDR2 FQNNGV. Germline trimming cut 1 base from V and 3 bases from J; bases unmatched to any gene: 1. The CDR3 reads CASSLGTSGSTDTQYF. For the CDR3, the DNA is TGTGCCAGCAGCTTAGGGACTAGCGGGAGTACAGATACGCAGTATTTT. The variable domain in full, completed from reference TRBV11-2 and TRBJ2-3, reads EAGVAQSPRYKIIEKRQSVAFWCNPISGHATLYWYQQILGQGPKLLIQFQNNGVVDDSQLPKDRFSAERLKGVDSTLKIQPAKLEDSAVYLCASSLGTSGSTDTQYFGPGTRLTVL.

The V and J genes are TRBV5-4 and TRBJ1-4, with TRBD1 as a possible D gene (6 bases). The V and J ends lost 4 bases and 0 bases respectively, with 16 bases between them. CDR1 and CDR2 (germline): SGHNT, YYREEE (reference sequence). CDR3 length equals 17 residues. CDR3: CASSPLPTGTTNEKLFF. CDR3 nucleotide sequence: TGTGCCAGCAGCCCCCTCCCCACAGGGACAACTAATGAAAAACTGTTTTTT.

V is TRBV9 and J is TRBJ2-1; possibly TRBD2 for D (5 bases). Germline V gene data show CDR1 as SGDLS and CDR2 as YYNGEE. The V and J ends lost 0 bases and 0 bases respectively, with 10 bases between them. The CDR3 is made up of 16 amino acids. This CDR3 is CASSVVPSPSYNEQFF. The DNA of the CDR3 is TGTGCCAGCAGCGTAGTCCCTAGCCCCTCCTACAATGAGCAGTTCTTC.

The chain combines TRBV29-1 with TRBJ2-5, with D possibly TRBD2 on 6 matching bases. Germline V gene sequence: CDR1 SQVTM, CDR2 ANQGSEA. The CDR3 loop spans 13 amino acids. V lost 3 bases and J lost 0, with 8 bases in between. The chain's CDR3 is CSVDSGDQETQYF. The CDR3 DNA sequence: TGCAGCGTTGATTCGGGGGACCAAGAGACCCAGTACTTC.

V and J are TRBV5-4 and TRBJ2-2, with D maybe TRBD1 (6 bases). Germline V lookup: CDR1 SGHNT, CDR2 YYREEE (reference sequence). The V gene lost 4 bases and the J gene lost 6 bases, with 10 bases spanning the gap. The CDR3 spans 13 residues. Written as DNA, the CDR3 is TGTGCCAGCAGCACCACAGGGCCCGGGGAGCTGTTTTTT. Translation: CASSTTGPGELFF.

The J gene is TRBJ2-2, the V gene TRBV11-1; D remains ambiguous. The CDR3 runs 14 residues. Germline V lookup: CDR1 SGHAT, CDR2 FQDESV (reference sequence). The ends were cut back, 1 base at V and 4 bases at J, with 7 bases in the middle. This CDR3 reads CASSLGGTTGELFF. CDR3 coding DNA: TGTGCCAGCAGCTTAGGCGGCACCACCGGGGAGCTGTTTTTT.

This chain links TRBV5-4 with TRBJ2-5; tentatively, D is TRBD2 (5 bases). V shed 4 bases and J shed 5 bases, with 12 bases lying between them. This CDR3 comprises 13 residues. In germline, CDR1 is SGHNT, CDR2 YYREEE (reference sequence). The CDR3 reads CASSRTGLETQYF. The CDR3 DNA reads TGTGCCAGCAGCCGGACCGGACTGGAGACCCAGTACTTC.

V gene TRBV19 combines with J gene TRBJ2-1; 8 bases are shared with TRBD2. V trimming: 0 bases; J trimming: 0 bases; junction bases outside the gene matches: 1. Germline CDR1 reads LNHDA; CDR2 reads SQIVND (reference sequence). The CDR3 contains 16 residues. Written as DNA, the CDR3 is TGTGCCAGTAGTATAGAAAGCGGGAGCTCCTACAATGAGCAGTTCTTC. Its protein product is CASSIESGSSYNEQFF.

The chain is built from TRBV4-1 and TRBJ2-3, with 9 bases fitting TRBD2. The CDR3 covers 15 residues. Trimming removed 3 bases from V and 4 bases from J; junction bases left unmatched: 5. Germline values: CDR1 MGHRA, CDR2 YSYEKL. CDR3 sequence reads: CASSHGREGPDTQYF. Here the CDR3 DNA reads TGCGCCAGCAGCCACGGGCGGGAGGGCCCAGATACGCAGTATTTT.

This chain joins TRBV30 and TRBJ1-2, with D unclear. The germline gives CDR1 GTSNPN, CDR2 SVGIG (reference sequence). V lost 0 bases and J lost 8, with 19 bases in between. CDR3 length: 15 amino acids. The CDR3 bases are TGTGCCTGGAGTGTACTCCACAGTCCCCCGGGGGGCTACACCTTC. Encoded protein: CAWSVLHSPPGGYTF.

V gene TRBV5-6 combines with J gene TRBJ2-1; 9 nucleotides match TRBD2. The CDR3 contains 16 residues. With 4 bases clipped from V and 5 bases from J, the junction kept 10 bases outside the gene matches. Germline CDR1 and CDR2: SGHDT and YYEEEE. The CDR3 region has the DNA TGTGCCAGCAGCCCCCTGCCGGGACTAGCAGACAATGAGCAGTTCTTC. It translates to CASSPLPGLADNEQFF. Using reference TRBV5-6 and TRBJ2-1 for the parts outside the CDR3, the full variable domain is DAGVTQSPTHLIKTRGQQVTLRCSPKSGHDTVSWYQQALGQGPQFIFQYYEEEERQRGNFPDRFSGHQFPNYSSELNVNALLLGDSALYLCASSPLPGLADNEQFFGPGTRLTVL.

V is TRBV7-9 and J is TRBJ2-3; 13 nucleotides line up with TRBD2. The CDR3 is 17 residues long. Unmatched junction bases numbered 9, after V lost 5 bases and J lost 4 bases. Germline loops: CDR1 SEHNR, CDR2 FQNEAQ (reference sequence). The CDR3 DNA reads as TGTGCCAGCAGCACCTGGACTAGCGGGAGATTCGCAGATACGCAGTATTTT. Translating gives CASSTWTSGRFADTQYF.

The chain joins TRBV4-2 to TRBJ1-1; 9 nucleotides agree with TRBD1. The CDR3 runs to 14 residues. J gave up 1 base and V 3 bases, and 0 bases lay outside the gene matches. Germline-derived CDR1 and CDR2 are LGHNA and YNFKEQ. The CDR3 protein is CASSQGQGNTEAFF. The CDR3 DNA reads TGTGCCAGCAGCCAGGGACAGGGGAACACTGAAGCTTTCTTT.